The next 2 T cell receptor beta chains were all read from a single sample in a study of shared T cell receptors in the human thymus (dated by TCRdb to the early 2020s). Receptor amplification or capture employed the immunoSEQ multiplex PCR assay. TCRdb obtained this table from immuneACCESS and retained in-frame rearrangements with V and J assigned. These tables miss some clones; where compared with another copy, unresolved V genes account for less than half of the shortfall, and the remainder is unexplained. In this sample the table shows about 540,000 clones, roughly 74% of which occur a single time. The ten largest clonotypes hold about 0.013% of the sample. These data are also associated with another study on human thymus T cells.

The sequencing input was thymocytes. The source of these receptors is a boy younger than two with a congenital heart defect. Donor details come from another sample of the same person, matched by shared clones.

J is TRBJ1-5 and V is TRBV27; D gene uncertain. Per germline, CDR1 MNHEY and CDR2 SMNVEV (reference sequence). The CDR3 runs to 15 residues. Trimming removed 5 bases from V and 0 bases from J, with 11 bases in between. CDR3 DNA sequence: TGTGCCAGCAGTCCGGCCCGGGATAGCAATCAGCCCCAGCATTTT. This gives the protein CASSPARDSNQPQHF.

This chain uses TRBV19 with TRBJ2-1; tentative D call: TRBD1 (5 bases). The CDR3 runs to 17 residues. Trimming stripped 7 bases from V and 0 bases from J, with 19 bases between. Germline-derived CDR1 and CDR2 are LNHDA and SQIVND (reference sequence). The CDR3 bases are TGTGCCAGTATTGACAGCCGAGAATGGAGCTCCTACAATGAGCAGTTCTTC. Translated, it gives CASIDSREWSSYNEQFF.